This T cell receptor beta chain was found in a study of blood T cell repertoires in COVID-19. Across the whole study: Spain, Italy and the United States supplied samples that represented acute and convalescent COVID-19.

Germline-derived CDR1 and CDR2 are DFQATT and SNEGSKA (reference sequence). Trimming took off 1 base at V and 5 bases at J, with 4 bases between the two ends. The CDR3 runs 11 residues. Generated by immunoSEQ multiplex PCR, the TCRdb table keeps only in-frame clones and is missing some. This table has around 220,000 clones, around nine tenths appearing once. The rearrangement uses TRBV20-1 and TRBJ2-3; D unclear. The clonotype originates from a woman aged 50 to 65 with acute COVID-19. The sequenced sample consisted of PBMCs or T cells enriched from blood (not recorded which). This CDR3 is CSARVVDTQYF. CDR3 sequence (DNA): TGCAGTGCTAGAGTAGTAGATACGCAGTATTTT.